The subject of this entry is one T cell receptor beta chain. This sample was included in a study of blood T cell repertoires in COVID-19. About the research overall: The study drew acute and convalescent COVID-19 samples from the United States, Italy and Spain.

Germline CDR1 and CDR2: MNHEY and SMNVEV (reference sequence). The V and J ends lost 5 bases and 0 bases respectively, with 10 bases between them. The CDR3 covers 14 residues. As handled by the study authors: Nucleated cell number was recorded as an estimate derived from reference gene primer amplification. Measured with immunoSEQ multiplex PCR; TCRdb has only the in-frame clones, and not every one. V and J calls plus clone size are reproduced from that table; the DNA served to infer D and trimming. In the table there are more than 40,000 clones, 86% of which are singletons. In Cohort 3, a recovered donor had either two negative PCRs, clearance, or symptom resolution.

The sample taken for sequencing was PBMCs or T cells enriched from blood (not recorded which). The sequence was collected from a woman between 50 and 59 years old who had recovered from COVID-19. The chain carries TRBV27 and TRBJ1-2, with D perhaps matching TRBD1 (6 bases). The CDR3 region has the DNA TGTGCCAGCAGTCCCGGACAGACTAACTATGGCTACACCTTC. This encodes CASSPGQTNYGYTF.